The 22 T cell receptor beta chains presented below share a single source sample, sequenced in a study of blood T cells in healthy people across ages. Primers used in a second PCR of about 6 to 11 cycles were a sample-barcoded 5' primer and a J-beta primer mix. TCRdb reprocessed the 5' RACE reads via MiXCR and lists one record per CDR3 protein. The sample consists of 910,000 or so distinct CDR3 sequences, roughly half of them appearing once. The sequenced sample was blood. All receptors derive from a woman aged 60-75 years in good health.

The rearrangement uses TRBV4-1 and TRBJ1-2; D gene uncertain. Trimming cost V 0 bases and J 10 bases, with 18 bases left between them. Germline values: CDR1 MGHRA, CDR2 YSYEKL. The CDR3 has 15 residues. The CDR3 DNA reads TGCGCCAGCAGCCAAGAAGTAGGTAGGAAAACAGCCTACACCTTC. Translation gives CASSQEVGRKTAYTF.

This clonotype was picked up a small number of times. The chain has TRBV4-1 and TRBJ2-7; a possible D gene is TRBD1 (6 bases). V lost 4 bases to trimming and J lost 0 bases, with 10 bases between them. The CDR3 is made up of 14 amino acids. Germline V gives CDR1 MGHRA, CDR2 YSYEKL. The CDR3 here is CASSRRQDSYEQYF. CDR3 DNA: TGCGCCAGCAGCCGACGACAGGACTCCTACGAGCAGTACTTC.

The chain carries TRBV9 and TRBJ1-1; D possibly corresponds to TRBD1 (6 bases). The CDR3 has 14 amino acids. V was clipped by 4 bases and J by 4 bases, with 14 bases between them. CDR1 is SGDLS and CDR2 is YYNGEE in the germline V gene. Here the CDR3 DNA reads TGTGCCAGCAGCCAAATTAGGGGGGGCACTGAAGCTTTCTTT. This translates into CASSQIRGGTEAFF.

This chain uses TRBV4-1 with TRBJ2-1; D is tentatively TRBD1 or TRBD2 (5 bases each). The V end was cut by 3 bases, the J end by 6 bases, with 15 bases between. From germline, CDR1 is MGHRA and CDR2 YSYEKL. This CDR3 is built from 15 residues. DNA for the CDR3: TGCGCCAGCAGCCACGTCCGCTTGGGGGTCAATGAGCAGTTCTTC. It encodes CASSHVRLGVNEQFF.

J is TRBJ2-3 and V is TRBV24-1; D gene unclear. CDR1 and CDR2 from the germline V gene are KGHDR and SFDVKD. The CDR3 is made up of 15 amino acids. Trimming removed 2 bases from V and 2 bases from J, with 10 bases in between. CDR3 in DNA: TGTGCCACCAGTGATTCTAAGGGAACCACAGATACGCAGTATTTT. This codes for CATSDSKGTTDTQYF.

The rearrangement joins TRBV7-8 to TRBJ2-5; 9 bases match TRBD1. Trimming took 1 base from V and 4 from J; bases not matched to a gene: 19. The germline gives CDR1 SGHVS, CDR2 FQNEAQ. The CDR3 loop spans 20 amino acids. The chain's CDR3 is CASSLDGLMGQGKPVETQYF. CDR3 coding DNA: TGTGCCAGCAGCTTAGACGGACTGATGGGACAGGGAAAACCTGTAGAGACCCAGTACTTC.

This clonotype has only a few counts. This chain connects TRBV13 to TRBJ2-3; the match to TRBD1 covers 7 bases. The CDR3 covers 15 residues. CDR1 and CDR2 from the germline V gene are PRHDT and FYEKMQ (reference sequence). The V gene end was trimmed by 4 bases and the J gene end by 5 bases; junction bases not matched to a gene: 9. Here the CDR3 DNA reads TGTGCCAGCAGCTCGGGGACAGAGGTTATAGATACGCAGTATTTT. Translated: CASSSGTEVIDTQYF.

The DNA for the CDR3 is TGTGCCAGCAGCTGGGGGGACATGAGGCCCCAGCATTTT. It yields the protein CASSWGDMRPQHF. The rearrangement joins TRBV7-2 to TRBJ1-5, with D perhaps TRBD1 (6 bases). Germline V gene data show CDR1 as SGHTA and CDR2 as FQGNSA. The CDR3 extends over 13 amino acids. V was pared by 4 bases and J by 9 bases, with 13 bases between.

The chain combines TRBV10-3 with TRBJ2-1; 7 bases line up with TRBD2. The V segment lost 11 bases and the J segment 7 bases; nucleotides outside the gene matches: 11. CDR3 length equals 13 residues. From germline, CDR1 is ENHRY and CDR2 SYGVKD. The CDR3 DNA sequence: TGTGCCTCGGGACGAGCGGGAAAAAATGAGCAGTTCTTC. Residues: CASGRAGKNEQFF.

The chain has TRBV7-9 and TRBJ2-2; the D is unclear. V shed 2 bases and J shed 6 bases, with 7 bases lying between them. The CDR3 is 13 amino acids. Germline V CDR1 and CDR2: SEHNR, FQNEAQ (reference sequence). The CDR3 reads CASSLPLAGELFF. CDR3 bases: TGTGCCAGCAGCTTACCTTTGGCCGGGGAGCTGTTTTTT. Supplemented by reference TRBV7-9 and TRBJ2-2, the full variable domain reads DTGVSQNPRHKITKRGQNVTFRCDPISEHNRLYWYRQTLGQGPEFLTYFQNEAQLEKSRLLSDRFSAERPKGSFSTLEIQRTEQGDSAMYLCASSLPLAGELFFGEGSRLTVL.

In its sample, this clonotype was seen a few times. The chain is built from TRBV15 and TRBJ2-3; a weak D match, TRBD2 (6 bases). V shed 0 bases and J shed 4 bases, with 14 bases lying between them. The germline CDR1 and CDR2 sequences are LNHNV and YYDKDF (reference sequence). The CDR3 spans 16 residues. CDR3 sequence (DNA): TGTGCCACCAGCAGAGATCCCTTCGGCGGGGCAGATACGCAGTATTTT. Amino acids: CATSRDPFGGADTQYF.

V usage is TRBV19 and J usage is TRBJ2-7, with D unclear. Deletions cut 3 bases from V and 0 bases from J, with 21 bases between. This CDR3 region has 18 residues. Germline assignment: CDR1 LNHDA and CDR2 SQIVND (reference sequence). The DNA for the CDR3 is TGTGCCAGTAGTATGGGCCTAGGACGCCGATGGAGCTCCTACGAGCAGTACTTC. Its translation is CASSMGLGRRWSSYEQYF.

This clonotype was seen a few times. The V and J genes are TRBV28 and TRBJ2-4; 9 bases match TRBD1. Germline trimming cut 6 bases from V and 13 bases from J; bases unmatched to any gene: 13. The CDR3 contains 14 residues. Germline CDR1 is MDHEN and CDR2 is SYDVKM. The CDR3 bases are TGTGCCAGCAGACCGGCGGACAGGGGTAGGGAGCAGTACTTC. It yields the protein CASRPADRGREQYF.

As for this clonotype: Germline is not matched at one junction end, which may reflect a read error. V is TRBV4-2 and J is TRBJ2-3; a weak D match, TRBD2 (6 bases). This CDR3 is built from 14 residues. Germline V CDR1 and CDR2: LGHNA, YNFKEQ. The CDR3 sequence: CASNQEPGEDTQYF. In nucleotides, the CDR3 is TGTGCCAGCAACCAAGAACCGGGAGAGGATACGCAGTATTTT.

This clonotype has more than one count but fewer than ten. The chain links TRBV4-1 to TRBJ2-5, with TRBD2 identical over 9 bases. CDR3 size: 15 residues. The J segment lost 9 bases and the V segment lost 0 bases, leaving 8 bases of the junction unmatched. Germline V gene lookup returns CDR1 MGHRA and CDR2 YSYEKL. CDR3 amino acids: CASSQEMSGGRAQYF. DNA of the CDR3: TGCGCCAGCAGCCAAGAAATGAGCGGGGGGAGGGCCCAGTACTTC.

This clonotype was seen ten or more times. The chain links TRBV29-1 to TRBJ1-1; 8 positions agree with TRBD1. This CDR3 comprises 14 residues. Germline V gene data show CDR1 as SQVTM and CDR2 as ANQGSEA. The ends lost 7 bases at V and 5 bases at J; junction bases unmatched: 12. CDR3 loop: CSAGTGTGGTEAFF. Written as DNA, the CDR3 is TGCAGCGCGGGAACAGGGACAGGAGGAACTGAAGCTTTCTTT.

The chain carries TRBV10-3 and TRBJ1-5; D gene uncertain. The germline CDR1 and CDR2 sequences are ENHRY and SYGVKD. Trimming shortened V by 4 bases and J by 4 bases, and 5 bases separated the two germline ends. CDR3 length: 12 amino acids. CDR3 sequence: CAISAGNQPQHF. CDR3 in DNA: TGTGCCATCAGTGCCGGTAATCAGCCCCAGCATTTT.

This chain joins TRBV28 and TRBJ2-4; no definite D call. Germline V lookup: CDR1 MDHEN, CDR2 SYDVKM. V lost 8 bases to trimming and J lost 0 bases, with 14 bases between them. This CDR3 has 15 amino acids. The CDR3 reads CASSEEGKAKNIQYF. CDR3 in DNA: TGTGCCAGCTCCGAGGAAGGGAAAGCCAAAAACATTCAGTACTTC.

The J gene is TRBJ1-6, the V gene TRBV2; D is possibly TRBD1 (5 bases). V was pared by 5 bases and J by 9 bases, with 11 bases between. The CDR3 is made up of 13 amino acids. Germline values: CDR1 SNHLY, CDR2 FYNNEI. The CDR3 reads CASSYIGVSPLHF. The CDR3 region has the DNA TGTGCCAGCAGTTACATAGGGGTTTCACCCCTCCACTTT.

With regard to this clonotype: Germline and junction disagree at one end, which may indicate a read error. This sequence joins TRBV20-1 and TRBJ2-1, with 10 bases that match TRBD2. This CDR3 has 14 amino acids. The germline V gene has CDR1 DFQATT and CDR2 SNEGSKA (reference sequence). The CDR3 sequence is CSAIGLAAYNELFF. In DNA form, the CDR3 reads TGCAGTGCTATAGGACTAGCGGCCTACAATGAGCTGTTCTTC.

Note on this clonotype: One junction end disagrees with the germline gene, perhaps due to a read error. The gene calls are TRBV5-1 and TRBJ2-5; D uncertain. From germline, CDR1 is SGHRS and CDR2 YFSETQ. This CDR3 has 15 amino acids. The DNA for the CDR3 is TGCGCCAGCAGCTCGCAGGTGGGGATCCAAGAGACCCGGTACTTC. Its protein is CASSSQVGIQETRYF.

The sample holds one count of this clonotype. Sequence at one end of the junction differs from germline and may be a read error. J is TRBJ2-6 and V is TRBV2; no clear D. Germline V gene sequence: CDR1 SNHLY, CDR2 FYNNEI. The CDR3 sequence is 12 residues long. The CDR3 DNA reads TGTGCCAGCACGGGTGAAGCCAACGTCCTGATTTTC. It translates to CASTGEANVLIF.